The rows below give T cell receptor beta chains drawn from one sample of a study of T cells in Graves' hyperthyroidism and ophthalmopathy. MiXCR, run by TCRdb on the multiplex PCR reads, gives a single entry per CDR3 protein. The profile shows roughly 350,000 distinct CDR3 sequences, about 14% of them singletons. Sequenced sample: blood. These receptor sequences come from a woman aged 25 to 39 with Graves' ophthalmopathy. CDR3s include the opening cysteine and the closing phenylalanine or tryptophan. A D gene is named only where the DNA matches it firmly. Part of the rows lack a size; the others show once, few, many or a class for expanded clones.

V	D	J	size	DNA	CDR3
TRBV27	-	TRBJ1-6	-	TGTGCCAGCAAAACGGGGAGCAATTCACCCCTCCACTTT	CASKTGSNSPLHF
TRBV30	-	TRBJ1-6	-	TGTGCCTGGAGCGCCCGGGACCGCATTTATTCACCCCTCCACTTT	CAWSARDRIYSPLHF
TRBV12-3/TRBV12-4	-	TRBJ2-2	many	TGTGCCAGCAGCCTCACAATAGCGCAACTCAGGGACACCGGGGAGCTGTTTTTT	CASSLTIAQLRDTGELFF
TRBV28	-	TRBJ1-6	-	TGTGCCAGCAGTTTATTGCTGGGGGGCCTCTCACCCCTCCACTTT	CASSLLLGGLSPLHF
TRBV20-1	-	TRBJ2-7	-	TGCAGTGCCATAGATAAGTACGAGCAGTACTTC	CSAIDKYEQYF
TRBV27	-	TRBJ1-4	many	TGTGCCAGCAGTTTAAAGGTCAAGTCTGAAAAACTGTTTTTT	CASSLKVKSEKLFF
TRBV3-1	TRBD2	TRBJ2-7	-	TGTGCCAGCAGCCAAGGGGTAGCGGGGGGGCCAGTCGGCGAGCAGTACTTC	CASSQGVAGGPVGEQYF
TRBV18	TRBD2	TRBJ2-3	-	TGTGCCAGCTCACCCGGAGAGCGGGGGGCTATCAACACAGATACGCAGTATTTT	CASSPGERGAINTDTQYF
TRBV30	-	TRBJ2-1	many	TGTGCCTGGAGAGGCCCCAACAGCAATGAGCAGTTCTTC	CAWRGPNSNEQFF
TRBV27	TRBD2	TRBJ2-3	many	TGTGCCAGCAGACGGACTAGCGGCCTCACAGATACGCAGTATTTT	CASRRTSGLTDTQYF
TRBV7-2	TRBD2	TRBJ2-1	many	TGTGCCAGCAGCTTATATACTAGCGGGGGATTCAATGAGCAGTTCTTC	CASSLYTSGGFNEQFF
TRBV12-3/TRBV12-4	TRBD2	TRBJ2-7	few	TGTGCCAGCAGCCGATGGGGGGGCTACGAGCAGTACTTC	CASSRWGGYEQYF
TRBV20-1	-	TRBJ1-5	-	TGCAGTGCTGGCAGTAGGGGACCCTATCAGCCCCAGCATTTT	CSAGSRGPYQPQHF
TRBV11-2	-	TRBJ2-7	many	TGTGCCAGCAGACACATCAAGGACAGTAAAAGCTACGAGCAGTACTTC	CASRHIKDSKSYEQYF
TRBV24-1	TRBD1	TRBJ2-7	many	TGTGCCACCAGTGACCCAACAGGGGGCACCGAGCAGTACTTC	CATSDPTGGTEQYF
TRBV28	TRBD1	TRBJ2-6	many	TGTGCCAGCAGTTCGGACAGGGACCCTGGGGCCAACGTCCTGACTTTC	CASSSDRDPGANVLTF
TRBV10-1	TRBD1	TRBJ2-1	-	TGCGCCAGCAGTGATCCCGGGACAGGGGAGAATGAGCAGTTCTTC	CASSDPGTGENEQFF
TRBV30	TRBD1	TRBJ1-4	many	TGTGCCTGGAGTCGGAAGGGGGCAGCTAATGAAAAACTGTTTTTT	CAWSRKGAANEKLFF
TRBV4-2	TRBD1	TRBJ2-4	few	TGTGCCAGCAGCCATCCACCTGGACAGGACTTAGCCAAAAACATTCAGTACTTC	CASSHPPGQDLAKNIQYF
TRBV7-2	TRBD1	TRBJ2-5	-	TGTGCCAGCAGCTTAGCGGACAGGGGGCGCGAGACCCAGTACTTC	CASSLADRGRETQYF
TRBV7-9	-	TRBJ2-3	many	TGTGCCAGCAGCTTAAACCGACCGCAGTATTTT	CASSLNRPQYF
TRBV3-1	TRBD1	TRBJ1-2	many	TGTGCCAGCAGCCAAGGACAGGGCCTCCACTATGGCTACACCTTC	CASSQGQGLHYGYTF
TRBV4-1	-	TRBJ1-1	-	TGTGCCAGCAGCCAAGCTATCAATGGGGGGAATGAAGCTTTCTTT	CASSQAINGGNEAFF
TRBV6-5	-	TRBJ2-1	-	TGTGCCAGCAGTTACTATCTGGGAGACTCCTACAATGAGCAGTTCTTC	CASSYYLGDSYNEQFF
TRBV30	-	TRBJ2-5	-	TGTGCCTGGAGTGTACTTGGTGGGGAGACCCAGTACTTC	CAWSVLGGETQYF
TRBV28	-	TRBJ1-5	many	TGTGCCAGCAGTCCCCGGAGGGGGTTGGGAAATCAGCCCCAGCATTTT	CASSPRRGLGNQPQHF
TRBV9	-	TRBJ1-1	few	TGTGCCAGCAGCGTAGGAGGGAACACTGGAGCTTTCTTT	CASSVGGNTGAFF
TRBV7-2	TRBD1	TRBJ1-1	many	TGTGCCAGCAGCTGGGACAGATGGAACACTGAAGCTTTCTTT	CASSWDRWNTEAFF
TRBV3-1	-	TRBJ2-3	many	TGTGCCAGCAGCCGTCAAAACACAGATACGCAGTATTTT	CASSRQNTDTQYF
TRBV12-3/TRBV12-4	-	TRBJ2-7	many	TGTGCCAGCAGTCCGGGACGAACCTACGAGCAGTACTTC	CASSPGRTYEQYF
TRBV13	-	TRBJ2-7	many	TGTGCCAGCAAGCTCGAAGGGGGCTACGAGCAGTACTTC	CASKLEGGYEQYF
TRBV12-3/TRBV12-4	-	TRBJ1-5	many	TGTGCCAGCAGTTTCAGGAGTCAGCCCCAGCATTTT	CASSFRSQPQHF
TRBV6-2/TRBV6-3	TRBD1	TRBJ1-4	-	TGTGCCAGCAGTTATCTATACACCGGGACAGGGAATGAAAAACTGTTTTTT	CASSYLYTGTGNEKLFF
TRBV20-1	TRBD1	TRBJ1-5	-	TGCAGTGCTCAACCGGGACAGGGCAATCAGCCCCAGCATTTT	CSAQPGQGNQPQHF
TRBV9	-	TRBJ1-3	few	TGTGCCAGCAGCACTCCGAACCGGGAGGGAAACACCATATATTTT	CASSTPNREGNTIYF